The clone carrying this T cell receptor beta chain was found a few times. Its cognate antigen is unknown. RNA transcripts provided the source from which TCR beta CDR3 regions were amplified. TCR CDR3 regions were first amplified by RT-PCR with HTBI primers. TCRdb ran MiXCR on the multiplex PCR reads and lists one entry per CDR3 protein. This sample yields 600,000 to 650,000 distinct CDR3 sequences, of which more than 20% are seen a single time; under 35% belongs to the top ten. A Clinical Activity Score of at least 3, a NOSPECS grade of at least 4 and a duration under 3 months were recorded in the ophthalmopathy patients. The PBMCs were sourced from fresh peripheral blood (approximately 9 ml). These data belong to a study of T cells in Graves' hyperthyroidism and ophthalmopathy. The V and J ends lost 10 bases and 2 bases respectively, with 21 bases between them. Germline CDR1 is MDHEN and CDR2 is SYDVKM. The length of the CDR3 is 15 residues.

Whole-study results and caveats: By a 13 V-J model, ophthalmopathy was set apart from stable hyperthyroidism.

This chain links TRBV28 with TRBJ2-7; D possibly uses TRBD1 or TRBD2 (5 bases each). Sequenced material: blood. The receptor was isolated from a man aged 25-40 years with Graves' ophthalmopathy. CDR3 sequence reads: CATEGTRQKPYEQYF. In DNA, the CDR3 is TGTGCCACCGAGGGGACCCGACAGAAACCCTACGAGCAGTACTTC.